The clone carrying this T cell receptor (beta chain) was counted once. Repertoires were generated with immunoSEQ multiplex PCR, while TCRdb's copy carries only in-frame clones and drops some. Of under 130,000 clones in the sample, around nine tenths were seen once. The sample belongs to a study of blood T cell repertoires in COVID-19. The clonotype was recovered from a human donor in a cohort sampled during active COVID-19. Material: peripheral blood.

The CDR3 protein is CATSRAGGQSGNTIYF. The CDR3 bases are TGTGCCACCAGCAGAGCGGGGGGGCAGTCTGGAAACACCATATATTTT. The J gene is TRBJ1-3, the V gene TRBV15; D is perhaps TRBD1 (6 bases). Germline CDR1 and CDR2: LNHNV and YYDKDF (reference sequence). This CDR3 spans 16 amino acids. Deletions cut 1 base from V and 1 base from J, with 11 bases between.